This entry features one T cell receptor beta chain sequence. This specimen belongs to a study of cytomegalovirus exposure and HLA in healthy donors. PCR primers comprised 60 Vbeta and 13 Jbeta primers. Libraries were prepared by immunoSEQ multiplex PCR; TCRdb keeps only in-frame clonotypes and omits some of them. The sample has over 120,000 clones, approximately 80% seen once. J gave up 6 bases and V 5 bases, and 11 bases lay outside the gene matches. CDR3 size: 16 residues. Germline V lookup: CDR1 LNHDA, CDR2 SQIVND (reference sequence). The V call is TRBV19, the J call TRBJ2-1, with TRBD2 matching 9 bases. The clonotype comes from a male donor in good health and CMV-seronegative. The source material was PBMCs. Here the CDR3 DNA reads TGTGCCAGTAGTCGCGAGGGACTAGCCTCCGGCAATGAGCAGTTCTTC. It is translated as CASSREGLASGNEQFF.